The clone carrying this T cell receptor beta chain was seen repeatedly, ten times or more. Its antigen is unidentified. These data belong to a study of blood T cells in healthy people across ages. Study-level results: It was not possible, with unsorted PBMCs, to conclusively compare naive and antigen-experienced cells. Older age went with lower TCR beta diversity per million T cells, in a roughly linear way.

Together with a sample-barcoded 5' primer, a J-beta primer mix was included in a second PCR lasting 7 to 11 cycles. Template switching added a 12-random-nucleotide identifier to every cDNA molecule. TCRdb reanalysed the 5' RACE reads using MiXCR and keeps one entry per CDR3 protein. The table has about 840,000 distinct CDR3 sequences, 25% to 30% seen once. Another study also made use of these data, one on T cells of mothers and their children.

This sequence originates from a woman aged 40 to 55 in good health. The sequenced material came from blood.

The CDR3 sequence is CASSQDSPSGGTYEQYF. The CDR3 nucleotides read TGTGCCAGCAGCCAAGATTCACCTAGCGGGGGGACCTACGAGCAGTACTTC. The chain employs TRBV4-2 and TRBJ2-7, with TRBD2 identical over 11 bases. Germline V gene sequence: CDR1 LGHNA, CDR2 YNFKEQ. V dropped 0 bases and J dropped 2; count of bases not matched to a gene: 6. The CDR3 totals 17 residues.